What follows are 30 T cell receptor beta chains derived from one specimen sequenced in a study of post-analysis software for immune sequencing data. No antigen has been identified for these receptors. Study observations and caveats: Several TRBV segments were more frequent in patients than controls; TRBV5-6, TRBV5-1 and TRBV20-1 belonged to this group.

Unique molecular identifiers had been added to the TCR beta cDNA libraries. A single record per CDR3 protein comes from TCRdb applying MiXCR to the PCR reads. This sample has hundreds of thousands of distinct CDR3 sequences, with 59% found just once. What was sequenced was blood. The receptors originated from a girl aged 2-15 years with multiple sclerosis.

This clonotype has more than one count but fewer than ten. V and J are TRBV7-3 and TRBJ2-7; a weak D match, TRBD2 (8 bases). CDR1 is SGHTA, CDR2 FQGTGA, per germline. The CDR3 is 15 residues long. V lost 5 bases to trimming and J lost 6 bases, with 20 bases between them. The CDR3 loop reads CASSVAGQRGREQYF. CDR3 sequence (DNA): TGTGCCAGCAGCGTAGCGGGACAGAGGGGACGCGAGCAGTACTTC.

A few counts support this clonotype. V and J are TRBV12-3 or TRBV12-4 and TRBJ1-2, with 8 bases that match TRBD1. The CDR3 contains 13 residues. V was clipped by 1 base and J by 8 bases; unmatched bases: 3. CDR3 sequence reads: CASSLGTGKGYTF. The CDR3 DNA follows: TGTGCCAGCAGTTTAGGGACAGGGAAAGGCTACACCTTC.

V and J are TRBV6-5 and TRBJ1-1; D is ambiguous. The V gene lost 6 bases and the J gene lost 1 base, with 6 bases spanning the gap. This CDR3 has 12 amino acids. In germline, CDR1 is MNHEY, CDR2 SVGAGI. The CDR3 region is CASRPRNTEAFF. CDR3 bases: TGTGCCAGCAGACCCAGGAACACTGAAGCTTTCTTT.

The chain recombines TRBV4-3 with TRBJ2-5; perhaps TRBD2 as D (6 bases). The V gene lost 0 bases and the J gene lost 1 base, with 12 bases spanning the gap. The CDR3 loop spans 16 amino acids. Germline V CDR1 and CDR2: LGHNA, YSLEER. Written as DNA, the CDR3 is TGCGCCAGCAGCCAAGAGTGGGCGGGGAGCCAAGAGACCCAGTACTTC. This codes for CASSQEWAGSQETQYF.

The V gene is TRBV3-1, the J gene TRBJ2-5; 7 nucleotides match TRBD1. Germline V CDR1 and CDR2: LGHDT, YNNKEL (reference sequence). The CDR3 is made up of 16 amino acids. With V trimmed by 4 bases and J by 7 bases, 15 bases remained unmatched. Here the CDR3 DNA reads TGTGCCAGCAGCCGGAACCGGGACAGCGGAAGGGTGACCCAGTACTTC. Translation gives CASSRNRDSGRVTQYF.

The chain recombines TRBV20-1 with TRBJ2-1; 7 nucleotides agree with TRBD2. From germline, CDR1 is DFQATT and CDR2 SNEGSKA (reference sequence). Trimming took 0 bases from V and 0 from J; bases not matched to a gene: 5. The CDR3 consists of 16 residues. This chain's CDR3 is CSARDPRGSSYNEQFF. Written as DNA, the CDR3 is TGCAGTGCTAGAGACCCGCGGGGGAGCTCCTACAATGAGCAGTTCTTC.

CDR3 loop: CASSLTTSGSVNEQFF. In DNA, the CDR3 is TGCGCCAGCAGCTTGACGACTAGCGGGAGTGTCAATGAGCAGTTCTTC. The genes are TRBV5-1 and TRBJ2-1; 12 nucleotides line up with TRBD2. The CDR3 is 16 amino acids. The V gene end was trimmed by 1 base and the J gene end by 6 bases; junction bases not matched to a gene: 5. The germline V gene encodes CDR1 SGHRS and CDR2 YFSETQ.

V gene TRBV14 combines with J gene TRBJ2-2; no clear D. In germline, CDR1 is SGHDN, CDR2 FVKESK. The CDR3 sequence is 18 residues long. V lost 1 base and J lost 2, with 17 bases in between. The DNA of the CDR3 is TGTGCCAGCAGCCAAGGTCCCCAGCGAGCGCTTAACACCGGGGAGCTGTTTTTT. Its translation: CASSQGPQRALNTGELFF.

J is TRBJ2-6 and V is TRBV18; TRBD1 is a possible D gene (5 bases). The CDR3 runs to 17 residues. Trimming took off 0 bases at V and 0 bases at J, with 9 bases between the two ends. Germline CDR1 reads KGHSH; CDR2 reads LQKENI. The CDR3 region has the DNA TGTGCCAGCTCACCACCCACAGGCGACTCTGGGGCCAACGTCCTGACTTTC. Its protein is CASSPPTGDSGANVLTF.

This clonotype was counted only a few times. The CDR3: CAISAGGGEETQYF. In nucleotides, the CDR3 is TGTGCCATCAGTGCGGGTGGCGGGGAAGAGACCCAGTACTTC. The chain employs TRBV10-3 and TRBJ2-5; perhaps TRBD2 as D (6 bases). V was clipped by 4 bases and J by 3 bases, with 12 bases between them. CDR1 and CDR2 (germline): ENHRY, SYGVKD. The CDR3 is made up of 14 amino acids.

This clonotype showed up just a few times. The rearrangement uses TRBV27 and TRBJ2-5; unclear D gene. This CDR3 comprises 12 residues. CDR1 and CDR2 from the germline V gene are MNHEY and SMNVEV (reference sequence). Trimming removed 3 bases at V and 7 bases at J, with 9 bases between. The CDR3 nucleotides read TGTGCCAGCAGTTTTAAGGGTACGACCCAGTACTTC. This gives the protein CASSFKGTTQYF.

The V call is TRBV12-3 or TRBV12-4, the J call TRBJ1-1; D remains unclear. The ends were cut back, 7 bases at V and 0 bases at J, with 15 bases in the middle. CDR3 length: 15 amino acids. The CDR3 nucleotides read TGTGCCAGCACCTCAGGTTGGCAGTTGAACACTGAAGCTTTCTTT. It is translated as CASTSGWQLNTEAFF.

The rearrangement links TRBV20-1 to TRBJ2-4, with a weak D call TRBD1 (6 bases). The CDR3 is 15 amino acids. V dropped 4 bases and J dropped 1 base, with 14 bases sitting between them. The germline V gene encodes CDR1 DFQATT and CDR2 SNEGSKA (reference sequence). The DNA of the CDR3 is TGCAGTGCTAACCAGGGGAGTAAGGCCAAAAACATTCAGTACTTC. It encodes CSANQGSKAKNIQYF.

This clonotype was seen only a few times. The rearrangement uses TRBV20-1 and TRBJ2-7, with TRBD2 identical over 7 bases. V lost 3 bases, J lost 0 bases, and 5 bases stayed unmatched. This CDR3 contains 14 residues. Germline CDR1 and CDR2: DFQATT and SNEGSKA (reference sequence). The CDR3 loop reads CSASRLAASYEQYF. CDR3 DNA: TGCAGTGCTAGTAGGCTAGCGGCCTCCTACGAGCAGTACTTC.

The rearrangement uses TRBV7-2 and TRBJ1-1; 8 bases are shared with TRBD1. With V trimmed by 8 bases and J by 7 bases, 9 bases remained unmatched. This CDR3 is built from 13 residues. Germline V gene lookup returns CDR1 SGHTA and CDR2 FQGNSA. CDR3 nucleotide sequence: TGTGCCAGCGGAGGGGGACAGGCAAATGAAGCTTTCTTT. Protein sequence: CASGGGQANEAFF.

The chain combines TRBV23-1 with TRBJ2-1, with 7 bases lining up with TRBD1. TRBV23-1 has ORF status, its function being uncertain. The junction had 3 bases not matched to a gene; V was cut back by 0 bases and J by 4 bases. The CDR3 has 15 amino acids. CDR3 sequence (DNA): TGCGCCAGCAGTCAATCGACAGGGAAATACAATGAGCAGTTCTTC. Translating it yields CASSQSTGKYNEQFF.

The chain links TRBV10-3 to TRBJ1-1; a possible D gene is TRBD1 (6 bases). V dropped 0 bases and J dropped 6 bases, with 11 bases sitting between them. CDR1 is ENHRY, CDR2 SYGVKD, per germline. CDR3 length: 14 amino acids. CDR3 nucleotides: TGTGCCATCAGTGAGTCGACGGGGGGCCCTGAAGCTTTCTTT. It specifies CAISESTGGPEAFF.

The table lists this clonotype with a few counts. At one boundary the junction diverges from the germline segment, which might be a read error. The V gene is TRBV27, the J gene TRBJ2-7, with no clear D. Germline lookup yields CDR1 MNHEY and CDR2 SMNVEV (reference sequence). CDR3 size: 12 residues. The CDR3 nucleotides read TGTGCCAGTAGTTTATTAATCTACGAGCAGTACTTC. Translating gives CASSLLIYEQYF.

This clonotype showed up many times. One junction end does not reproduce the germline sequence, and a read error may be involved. The chain's CDR3 is CASSPGLAGGTDTQYF. Written as DNA, the CDR3 is TGCGCCAGCAGCCCTGGACTAGCGGGGGGCACAGATACGCAGTATTTT. The chain recombines TRBV12-3 or TRBV12-4 with TRBJ2-3; 13 positions match TRBD2. The CDR3 has 16 residues.

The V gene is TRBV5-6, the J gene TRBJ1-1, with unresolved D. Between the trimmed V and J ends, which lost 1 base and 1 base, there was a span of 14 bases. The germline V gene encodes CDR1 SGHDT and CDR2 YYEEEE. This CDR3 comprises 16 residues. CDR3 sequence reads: CASSLTTGAENTEAFF. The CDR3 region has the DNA TGTGCCAGCAGCTTGACGACCGGTGCAGAGAACACTGAAGCTTTCTTT.

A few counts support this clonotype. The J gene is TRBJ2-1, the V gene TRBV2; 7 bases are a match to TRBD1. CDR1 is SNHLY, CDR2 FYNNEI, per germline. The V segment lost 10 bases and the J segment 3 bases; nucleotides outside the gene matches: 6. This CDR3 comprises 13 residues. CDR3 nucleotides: TGTGCCAACCTGGGACAGAGCTACAATGAGCAGTTCTTC. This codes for CANLGQSYNEQFF.

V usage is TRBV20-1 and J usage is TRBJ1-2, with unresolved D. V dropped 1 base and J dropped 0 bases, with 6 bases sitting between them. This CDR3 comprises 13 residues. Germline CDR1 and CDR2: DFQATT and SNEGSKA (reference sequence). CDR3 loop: CSARGAPNYGYTF. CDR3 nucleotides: TGCAGTGCTAGAGGTGCCCCTAACTATGGCTACACCTTC.

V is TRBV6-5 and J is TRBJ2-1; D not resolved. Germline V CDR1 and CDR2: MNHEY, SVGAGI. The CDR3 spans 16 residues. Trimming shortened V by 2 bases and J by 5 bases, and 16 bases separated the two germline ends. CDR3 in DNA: TGTGCCAGCAGTTACGGTCCGATATCTGGGAACAATGAGCAGTTCTTC. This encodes CASSYGPISGNNEQFF.

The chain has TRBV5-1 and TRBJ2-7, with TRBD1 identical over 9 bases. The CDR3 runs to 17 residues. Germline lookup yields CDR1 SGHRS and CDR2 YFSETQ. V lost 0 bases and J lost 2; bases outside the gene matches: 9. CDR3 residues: CASSLGTGAGPPYEQYF. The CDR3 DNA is TGCGCCAGCAGCTTGGGGACAGGGGCCGGTCCTCCCTACGAGCAGTACTTC.

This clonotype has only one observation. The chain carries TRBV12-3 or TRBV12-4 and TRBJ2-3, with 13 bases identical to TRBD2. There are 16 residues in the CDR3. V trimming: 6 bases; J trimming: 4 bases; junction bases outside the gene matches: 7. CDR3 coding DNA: TGTGCCAGCAGCCGACTAGCGGGGGGAGGGGCAGATACGCAGTATTTT. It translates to CASSRLAGGGADTQYF.

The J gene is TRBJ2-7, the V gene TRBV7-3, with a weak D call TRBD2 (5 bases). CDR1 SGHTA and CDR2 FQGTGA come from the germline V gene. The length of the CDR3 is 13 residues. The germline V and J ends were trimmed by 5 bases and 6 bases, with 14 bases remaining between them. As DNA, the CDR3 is TGTGCCAGCAGCCCTCTACTAGAATCCGAGCAGTACTTC. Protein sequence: CASSPLLESEQYF.

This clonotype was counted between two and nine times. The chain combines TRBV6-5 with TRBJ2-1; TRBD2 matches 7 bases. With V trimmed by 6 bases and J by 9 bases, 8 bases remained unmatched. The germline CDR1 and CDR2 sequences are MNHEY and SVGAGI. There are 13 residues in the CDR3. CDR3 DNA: TGTGCCAGCAGACAAGGCGGGAGCGGTGAGCAGTTCTTC. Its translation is CASRQGGSGEQFF.

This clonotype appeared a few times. CDR3 amino acids: CASSQDATSGSYNEQFF. The CDR3 DNA follows: TGCGCCAGCAGCCAAGACGCCACTAGCGGGAGTTACAATGAGCAGTTCTTC. This chain connects TRBV4-1 to TRBJ2-1; 11 bases fit TRBD2. The CDR3 runs to 17 residues. CDR1 is MGHRA and CDR2 is YSYEKL in the germline V gene. With V trimmed by 0 bases and J by 4 bases, 5 bases remained unmatched.

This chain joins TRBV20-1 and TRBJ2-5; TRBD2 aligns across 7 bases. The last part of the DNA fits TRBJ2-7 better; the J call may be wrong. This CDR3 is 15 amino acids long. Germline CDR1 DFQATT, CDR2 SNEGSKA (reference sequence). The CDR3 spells CSARVLAELTYEQYF. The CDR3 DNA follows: TGCAGTGCTAGAGTCCTAGCGGAACTTACCTACGAGCAGTACTTC.

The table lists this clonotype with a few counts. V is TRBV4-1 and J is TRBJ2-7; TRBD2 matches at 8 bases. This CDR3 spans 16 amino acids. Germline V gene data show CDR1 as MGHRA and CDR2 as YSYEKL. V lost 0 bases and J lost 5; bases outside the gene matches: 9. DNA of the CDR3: TGCGCCAGCAGCCAAGATAGGGGTAGCGGGATAGACGAGCAGTACTTC. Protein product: CASSQDRGSGIDEQYF.